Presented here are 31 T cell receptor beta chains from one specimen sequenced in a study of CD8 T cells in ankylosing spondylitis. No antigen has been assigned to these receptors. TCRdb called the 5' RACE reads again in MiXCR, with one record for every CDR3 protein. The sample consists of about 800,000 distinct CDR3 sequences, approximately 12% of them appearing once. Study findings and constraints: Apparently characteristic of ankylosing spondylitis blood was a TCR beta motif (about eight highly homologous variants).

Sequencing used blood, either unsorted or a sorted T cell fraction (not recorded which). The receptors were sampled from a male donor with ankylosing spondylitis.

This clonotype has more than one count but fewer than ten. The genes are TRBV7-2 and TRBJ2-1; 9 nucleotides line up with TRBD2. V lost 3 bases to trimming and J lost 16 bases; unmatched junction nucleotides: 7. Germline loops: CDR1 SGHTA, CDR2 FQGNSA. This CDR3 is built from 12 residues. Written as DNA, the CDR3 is TGTGCCAGCAGCTTTATAGCGGGAGCGTACTTCTTC. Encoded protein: CASSFIAGAYFF.

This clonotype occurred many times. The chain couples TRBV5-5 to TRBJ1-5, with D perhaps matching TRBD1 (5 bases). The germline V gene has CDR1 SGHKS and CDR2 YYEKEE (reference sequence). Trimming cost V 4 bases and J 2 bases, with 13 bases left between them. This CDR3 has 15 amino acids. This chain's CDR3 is CASSPTGPGNQPQHF. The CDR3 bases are TGTGCCAGCAGCCCCACAGGCCCCGGCAATCAGCCCCAGCATTTT.

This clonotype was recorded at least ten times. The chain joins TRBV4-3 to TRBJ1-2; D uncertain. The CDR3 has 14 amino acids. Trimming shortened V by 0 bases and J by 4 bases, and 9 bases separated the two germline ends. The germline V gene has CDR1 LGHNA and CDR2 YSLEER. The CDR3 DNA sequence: TGCGCCAGCAGCCAAGAGTTGGCCTTCTATGGCTACACCTTC. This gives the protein CASSQELAFYGYTF.

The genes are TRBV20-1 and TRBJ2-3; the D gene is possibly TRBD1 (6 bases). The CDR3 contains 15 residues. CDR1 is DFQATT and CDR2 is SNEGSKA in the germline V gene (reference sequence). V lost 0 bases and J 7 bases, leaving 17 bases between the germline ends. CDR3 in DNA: TGCAGTGCTAGAGATCCGTGGGGGCCCGGGAATACGCAGTATTTT. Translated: CSARDPWGPGNTQYF.

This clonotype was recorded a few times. The CDR3 loop is CAWSRGGSHSYEQYF. DNA of the CDR3: TGTGCCTGGTCCCGGGGGGGCTCCCACTCCTACGAGCAGTACTTC. The chain recombines TRBV30 with TRBJ2-7; TRBD2 matches at 8 bases. The CDR3 is 15 amino acids. Germline lookup yields CDR1 GTSNPN and CDR2 SVGIG (reference sequence). V trimming: 5 bases; J trimming: 0 bases; junction bases outside the gene matches: 9.

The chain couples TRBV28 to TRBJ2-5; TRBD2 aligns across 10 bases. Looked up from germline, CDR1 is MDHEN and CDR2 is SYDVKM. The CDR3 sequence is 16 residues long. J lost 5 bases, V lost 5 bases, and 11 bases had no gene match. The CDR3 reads CASSQLAGTSGETQYF. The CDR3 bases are TGTGCCAGCAGTCAACTAGCGGGAACGAGTGGGGAGACCCAGTACTTC.

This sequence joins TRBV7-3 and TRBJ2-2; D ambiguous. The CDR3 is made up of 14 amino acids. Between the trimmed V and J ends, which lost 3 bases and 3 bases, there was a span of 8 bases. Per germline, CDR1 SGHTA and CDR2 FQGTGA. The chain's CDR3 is CASSFSSYTGELFF. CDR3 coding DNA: TGTGCCAGCAGCTTCTCCTCCTACACCGGGGAGCTGTTTTTT.

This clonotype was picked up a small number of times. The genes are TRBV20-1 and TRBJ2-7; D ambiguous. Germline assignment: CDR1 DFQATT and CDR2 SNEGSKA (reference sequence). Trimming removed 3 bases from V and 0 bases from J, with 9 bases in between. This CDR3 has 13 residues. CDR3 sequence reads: CSASPSTSYEQYF. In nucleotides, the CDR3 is TGCAGTGCTAGCCCCTCAACCTCCTACGAGCAGTACTTC.

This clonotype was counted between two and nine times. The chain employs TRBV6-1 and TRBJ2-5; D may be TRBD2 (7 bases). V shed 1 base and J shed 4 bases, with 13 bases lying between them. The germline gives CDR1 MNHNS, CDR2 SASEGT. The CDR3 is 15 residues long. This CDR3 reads CASSEVGGGGETQYF. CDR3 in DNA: TGTGCCAGCAGTGAAGTAGGGGGGGGAGGAGAGACCCAGTACTTC.

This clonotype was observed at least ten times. The CDR3 region has the DNA TGTGCCAGCAGTTACGTGAAGGGGACTGAAGCTTTCTTT. Its translation is CASSYVKGTEAFF. This rearrangement joins TRBV6-5 to TRBJ1-1; D may be TRBD1 (5 bases). The CDR3 is made up of 13 amino acids. Germline CDR1 reads MNHEY; CDR2 reads SVGAGI. V was pared by 2 bases and J by 5 bases, with 9 bases between.

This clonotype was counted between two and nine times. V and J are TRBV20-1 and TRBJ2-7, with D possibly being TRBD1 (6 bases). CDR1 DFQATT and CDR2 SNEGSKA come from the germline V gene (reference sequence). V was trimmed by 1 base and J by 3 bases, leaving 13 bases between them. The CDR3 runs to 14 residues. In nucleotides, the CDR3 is TGCAGTGCTAGAGGGGGGCAGTCAAACTACGAGCAGTACTTC. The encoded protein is CSARGGQSNYEQYF.

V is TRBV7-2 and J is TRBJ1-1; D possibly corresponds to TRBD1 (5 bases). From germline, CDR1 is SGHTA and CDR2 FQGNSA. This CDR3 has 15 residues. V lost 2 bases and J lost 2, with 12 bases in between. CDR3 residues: CASSLIGGVNTEAFF. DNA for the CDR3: TGTGCCAGCAGCTTAATCGGGGGGGTTAACACTGAAGCTTTCTTT.

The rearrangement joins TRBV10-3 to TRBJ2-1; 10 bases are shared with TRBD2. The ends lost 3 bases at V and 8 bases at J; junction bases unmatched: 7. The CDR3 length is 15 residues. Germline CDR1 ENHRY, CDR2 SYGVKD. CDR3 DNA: TGTGCCATCAGTGAACCAGCGGGAGGGGTCGATGAGCAGTTCTTC. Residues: CAISEPAGGVDEQFF.

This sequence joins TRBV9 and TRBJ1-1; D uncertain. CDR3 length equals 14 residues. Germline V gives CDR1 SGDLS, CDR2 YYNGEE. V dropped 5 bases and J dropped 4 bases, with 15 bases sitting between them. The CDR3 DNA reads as TGTGCCAGCAGTCCAGGTCCCAGTGGCACTGAAGCTTTCTTT. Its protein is CASSPGPSGTEAFF.

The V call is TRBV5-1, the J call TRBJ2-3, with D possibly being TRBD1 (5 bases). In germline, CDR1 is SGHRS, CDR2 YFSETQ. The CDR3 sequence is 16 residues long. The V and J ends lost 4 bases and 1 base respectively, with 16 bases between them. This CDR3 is CASSQSTAWGTDTQYF. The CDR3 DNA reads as TGCGCCAGCAGCCAGTCGACAGCTTGGGGCACAGATACGCAGTATTTT.

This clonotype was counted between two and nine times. CDR3 coding DNA: TGTGCCAGCGGGGAGACAGGGGGGAGTGAAAAACTGTTTTTT. This gives the protein CASGETGGSEKLFF. The genes are TRBV28 and TRBJ1-4; 9 bases fit TRBD1. Germline CDR1 MDHEN, CDR2 SYDVKM. The V gene end was trimmed by 8 bases and the J gene end by 7 bases; junction bases not matched to a gene: 8. The CDR3 has 14 residues.

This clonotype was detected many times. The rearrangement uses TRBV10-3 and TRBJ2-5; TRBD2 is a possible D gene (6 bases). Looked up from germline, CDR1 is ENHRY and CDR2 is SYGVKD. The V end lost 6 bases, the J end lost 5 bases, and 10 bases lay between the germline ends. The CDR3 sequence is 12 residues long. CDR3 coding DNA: TGTGCCATCAGGGGACTGGGCGAGACCCAGTACTTC. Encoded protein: CAIRGLGETQYF.

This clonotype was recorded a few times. As DNA, the CDR3 is TGCAGTGCTAGAGGCCTGCTAGCGGCCACCTACGAGCAGTACTTC. Protein: CSARGLLAATYEQYF. The chain recombines TRBV20-1 with TRBJ2-7; 7 bases are shared with TRBD2. This CDR3 spans 15 amino acids. J lost 2 bases, V lost 1 base, and 8 bases had no gene match. Germline V gene data show CDR1 as DFQATT and CDR2 as SNEGSKA (reference sequence).

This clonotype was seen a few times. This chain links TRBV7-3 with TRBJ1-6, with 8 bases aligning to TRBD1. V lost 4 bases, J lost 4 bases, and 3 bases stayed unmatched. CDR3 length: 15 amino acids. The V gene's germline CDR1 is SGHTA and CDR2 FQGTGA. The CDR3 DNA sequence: TGTGCCAGCAGCTCGGACAGGGAGTATAATTCACCCCTCCACTTT. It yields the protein CASSSDREYNSPLHF.

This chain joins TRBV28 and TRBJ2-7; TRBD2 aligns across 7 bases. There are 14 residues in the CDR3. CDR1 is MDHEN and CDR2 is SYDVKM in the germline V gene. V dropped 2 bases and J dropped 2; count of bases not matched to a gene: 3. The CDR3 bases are TGTGCCAGCAGTTTACCTAGCGGACCCTACGAGCAGTACTTC. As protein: CASSLPSGPYEQYF.

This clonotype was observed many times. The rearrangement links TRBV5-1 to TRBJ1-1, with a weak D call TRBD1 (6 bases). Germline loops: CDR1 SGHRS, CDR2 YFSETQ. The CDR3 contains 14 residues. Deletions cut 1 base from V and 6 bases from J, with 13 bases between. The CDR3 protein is CASSLRTASAEAFF. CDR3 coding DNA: TGCGCCAGCAGCTTGAGGACAGCGTCCGCTGAAGCTTTCTTT. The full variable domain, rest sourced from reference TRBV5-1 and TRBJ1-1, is KAGVTQTPRYLIKTRGQQVTLSCSPISGHRSVSWYQQTPGQGLQFLFEYFSETQRNKGNFPGRFSGRQFSNSRSEMNVSTLELGDSALYLCASSLRTASAEAFFGQGTRLTVV.

This chain's CDR3 is CASSLFLTGDTEAFF. CDR3 nucleotides: TGCGCCAGCAGCTTGTTCTTGACAGGGGACACTGAAGCTTTCTTT. This chain joins TRBV5-1 and TRBJ1-1, with 8 bases matching TRBD1. J was trimmed by 3 bases and V by 1 base; bases with no gene match: 5. The CDR3 loop spans 15 amino acids. Germline V gene lookup returns CDR1 SGHRS and CDR2 YFSETQ.

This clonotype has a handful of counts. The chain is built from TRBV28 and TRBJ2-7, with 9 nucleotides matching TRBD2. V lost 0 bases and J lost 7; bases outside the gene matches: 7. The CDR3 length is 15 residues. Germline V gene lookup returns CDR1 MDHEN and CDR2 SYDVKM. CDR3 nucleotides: TGTGCCAGCAGTTTATGGGCGGGAGGGCCTAAAGAGCAGTACTTC. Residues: CASSLWAGGPKEQYF.

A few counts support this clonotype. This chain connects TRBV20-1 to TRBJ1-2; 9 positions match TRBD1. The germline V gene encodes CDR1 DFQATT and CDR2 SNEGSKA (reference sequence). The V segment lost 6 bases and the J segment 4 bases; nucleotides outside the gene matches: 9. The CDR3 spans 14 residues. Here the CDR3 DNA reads TGCAGTGCCACCCGACAGGGGGTTCTCTATGGCTACACCTTC. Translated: CSATRQGVLYGYTF.

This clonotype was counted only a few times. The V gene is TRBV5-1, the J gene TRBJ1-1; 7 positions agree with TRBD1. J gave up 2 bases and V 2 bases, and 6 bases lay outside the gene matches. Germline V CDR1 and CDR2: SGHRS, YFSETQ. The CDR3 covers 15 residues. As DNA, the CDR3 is TGCGCCAGCAGCTTAAGACAGGGTCTAAACACTGAAGCTTTCTTT. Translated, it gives CASSLRQGLNTEAFF.

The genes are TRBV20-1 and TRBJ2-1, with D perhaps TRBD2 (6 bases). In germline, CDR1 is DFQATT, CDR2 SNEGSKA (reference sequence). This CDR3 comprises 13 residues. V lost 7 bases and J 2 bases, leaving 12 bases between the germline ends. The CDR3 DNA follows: TGCAGTGGATCCGGGAGCACCTACAATGAGCAGTTCTTC. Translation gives CSGSGSTYNEQFF.

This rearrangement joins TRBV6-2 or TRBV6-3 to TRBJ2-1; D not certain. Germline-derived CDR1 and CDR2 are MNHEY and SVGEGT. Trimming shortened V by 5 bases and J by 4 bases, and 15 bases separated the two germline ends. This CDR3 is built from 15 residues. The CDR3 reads CASSPRAARYNEQFF. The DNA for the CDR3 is TGTGCCAGCAGTCCTAGGGCCGCAAGATACAATGAGCAGTTCTTC.

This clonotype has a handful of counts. CDR3 coding DNA: TGCAGTGCTTCCCGGACTAGCGGGGGAGCGAGCTCCTACAATGAGCAGTTCTTC. Its protein product is CSASRTSGGASSYNEQFF. The rearrangement joins TRBV20-1 to TRBJ2-1, with TRBD2 matching 13 bases. CDR1 is DFQATT and CDR2 is SNEGSKA in the germline V gene (reference sequence). This CDR3 is 18 amino acids long. Trimming at V came to 5 bases and at J to 0 bases, leaving 10 bases not matched to a gene.

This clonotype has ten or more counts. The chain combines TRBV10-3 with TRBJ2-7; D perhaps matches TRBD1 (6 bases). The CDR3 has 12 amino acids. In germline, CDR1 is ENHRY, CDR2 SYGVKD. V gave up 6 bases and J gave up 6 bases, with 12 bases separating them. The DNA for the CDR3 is TGTGCCATCAGCGGACAGCCAGGCGAGCAGTACTTC. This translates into CAISGQPGEQYF.

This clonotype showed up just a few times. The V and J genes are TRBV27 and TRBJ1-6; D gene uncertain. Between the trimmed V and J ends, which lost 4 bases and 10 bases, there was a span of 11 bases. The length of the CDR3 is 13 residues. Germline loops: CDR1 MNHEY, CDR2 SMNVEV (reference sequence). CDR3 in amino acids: CASSSIGGSPLHF. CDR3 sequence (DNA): TGTGCCAGCAGTTCCATAGGTGGCTCACCCCTCCACTTT.

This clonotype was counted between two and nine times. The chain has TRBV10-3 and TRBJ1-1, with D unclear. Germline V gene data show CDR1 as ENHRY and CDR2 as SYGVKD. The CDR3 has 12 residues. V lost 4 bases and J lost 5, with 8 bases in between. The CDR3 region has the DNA TGTGCCATCAGTGGAAGGGATACTGAAGCTTTCTTT. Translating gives CAISGRDTEAFF.